A single sample is the source of the 27 T cell receptor beta chains below, sequenced in a study of blood T cells in healthy people across ages. Together with a sample-barcoded 5' primer, a J-beta primer mix was included in a second PCR lasting about 6 to 11 cycles. One entry per CDR3 protein, called by TCRdb with MiXCR from the 5' RACE reads. The repertoire holds about 1.8 million distinct CDR3 sequences, just under 50% seen once, with around 2.1% in the top ten. Material for sequencing was blood. Receptor source: a woman aged 35 to 49 in good health.

The chain has TRBV10-3 and TRBJ1-2; TRBD1 aligns across 12 bases. CDR3 length equals 16 residues. J gave up 7 bases and V 7 bases, and 13 bases lay outside the gene matches. Germline CDR1 reads ENHRY; CDR2 reads SYGVKD. The CDR3 sequence is CAIKRDRGRPEGGYTF. DNA of the CDR3: TGTGCCATCAAACGGGACAGGGGGCGCCCCGAGGGTGGCTACACCTTC.

V gene TRBV7-8 combines with J gene TRBJ2-3; a possible D gene is TRBD2 (6 bases). CDR3 size: 16 residues. Trimming took off 1 base at V and 5 bases at J, with 16 bases between the two ends. Per the germline V gene, CDR1 is SGHVS and CDR2 is FQNEAQ. CDR3 region: CASSLEGLQFVDTQYF. DNA for the CDR3: TGTGCCAGCAGCTTAGAGGGACTCCAGTTCGTAGATACGCAGTATTTT.

The chain uses TRBV7-9 and TRBJ1-2, with TRBD1 matching over 8 bases. J was trimmed by 1 base and V by 5 bases; bases with no gene match: 6. The germline CDR1 and CDR2 sequences are SEHNR and FQNEAQ (reference sequence). The CDR3 is made up of 15 amino acids. This chain's CDR3 is CASSGGQVNNYGYTF. The CDR3 DNA follows: TGTGCCAGCAGCGGGGGACAGGTCAATAACTATGGCTACACCTTC.

The chain links TRBV14 to TRBJ2-3; D uncertain. The CDR3 has 17 residues. Germline loops: CDR1 SGHDN, CDR2 FVKESK. Trimming took 2 bases from V and 4 from J, leaving 19 bases between them. CDR3 nucleotides: TGTGCCAGCAGCCAACAAACCTTTGGAGCAGGCCCAGATACGCAGTATTTT. This encodes CASSQQTFGAGPDTQYF. Combining the CDR3 with reference TRBV14 and TRBJ2-3 gives the whole variable domain EAGVTQFPSHSVIEKGQTVTLRCDPISGHDNLYWYRRVMGKEIKFLLHFVKESKQDESGMPNNRFLAERTGGTYSTLKVQPAELEDSGVYFCASSQQTFGAGPDTQYFGPGTRLTVL.

Worth noting for this clonotype: The junction departs from germline at one end; a sequencing error may be responsible. The J gene is TRBJ2-3, the V gene TRBV5-1; D is unclear. CDR1 SGHRS and CDR2 YFSETQ come from the germline V gene. This CDR3 has 14 amino acids. The CDR3 spells CASSLAHGTDTKYF. The CDR3 DNA follows: TGCGCCAGCAGCTTGGCTCATGGCACAGATACGAAGTATTTT.

In DNA, the CDR3 is TGTGCCAGCAGTTTTGCGGGGGGCCTATACAATGAGCAGTACTTC. Residues: CASSFAGGLYNEQYF. V and J are TRBV12-3 or TRBV12-4 and TRBJ2-1; 8 positions agree with TRBD2. The J call is in doubt because the DNA end fits TRBJ2-7 better. The CDR3 extends over 15 amino acids.

The chain employs TRBV11-3 and TRBJ2-1; tentatively, D is TRBD2 (6 bases). V shed 1 base and J shed 9 bases, with 10 bases lying between them. CDR1 and CDR2 (germline): SGHNT, YENEEA. The CDR3 is 13 residues long. The CDR3 DNA sequence: TGTGCCAGCAGCTTAGTAGCGGAAGGTGAGCAGTTCTTC. Translating gives CASSLVAEGEQFF.

This clonotype showed up just a few times. V usage is TRBV7-9 and J usage is TRBJ2-1; possible D gene TRBD2, 6 bases. The length of the CDR3 is 15 residues. CDR1 is SEHNR, CDR2 FQNEAQ, per germline (reference sequence). Trimming removed 7 bases from V and 4 bases from J, with 17 bases in between. CDR3 sequence (DNA): TGTGCCAGCACTCAAAGGGAGGTCCTTTACAATGAGCAGTTCTTC. This encodes CASTQREVLYNEQFF.

The genes are TRBV4-1 and TRBJ2-4; D not certain. Deletions cut 3 bases from V and 6 bases from J, with 15 bases between. The CDR3 spans 15 residues. Germline CDR1 MGHRA, CDR2 YSYEKL. The DNA for the CDR3 is TGCGCCAGCAGCCACCCTACACAAGGCAGAAACATTCAGTACTTC. It encodes CASSHPTQGRNIQYF.

The chain employs TRBV4-3 and TRBJ2-5, with a weak D call TRBD2 (5 bases). Germline CDR1 and CDR2: LGHNA and YSLEER. The CDR3 length is 17 residues. The germline V and J ends were trimmed by 1 base and 11 bases, with 26 bases remaining between them. This CDR3 is CASSQAEVASSPNEQYF. The CDR3 nucleotides read TGCGCCAGCAGCCAAGCTGAGGTAGCGTCAAGTCCCAATGAGCAGTACTTC.

In this sample, this clonotype turned up once. The genes are TRBV12-3 or TRBV12-4 and TRBJ1-5; the D is unclear. The CDR3 runs to 13 residues. Trimming removed 5 bases from V and 6 bases from J, with 11 bases in between. The CDR3 protein is CASSVGRAQPQHF. The CDR3 region has the DNA TGTGCCAGCAGTGTCGGGAGGGCTCAGCCCCAGCATTTT.

The rearrangement joins TRBV20-1 to TRBJ1-5, with D maybe TRBD1 (6 bases). The length of the CDR3 is 13 residues. The V end lost 6 bases, the J end lost 6 bases, and 15 bases lay between the germline ends. Germline V gives CDR1 DFQATT, CDR2 SNEGSKA (reference sequence). DNA of the CDR3: TGCAGTGCGAGGGAATCAGGGGCTCAGCCCCAGCATTTT. Amino acid sequence: CSARESGAQPQHF.

This clonotype has only a few counts. The J gene is TRBJ2-7, the V gene TRBV24-1, with 7 positions matching TRBD1. The germline V gene has CDR1 KGHDR and CDR2 SFDVKD. Trimming at V came to 4 bases and at J to 3 bases, leaving 8 bases not matched to a gene. The CDR3 is 15 residues long. CDR3 protein: CATSDRTGSDYEQYF. CDR3 nucleotides: TGTGCCACCAGTGACCGGACAGGTTCGGACTACGAGCAGTACTTC.

This clonotype has just one count. The chain has TRBV28 and TRBJ2-3, with 11 bases fitting TRBD2. This CDR3 has 16 amino acids. In germline, CDR1 is MDHEN, CDR2 SYDVKM. Trimming removed 5 bases from V and 7 bases from J; junction bases left unmatched: 11. The CDR3 DNA reads TGTGCCAGCAGTATAAATAGCGGGGGGGGCGTGAATACGCAGTATTTT. Protein product: CASSINSGGGVNTQYF. Variable domain in full (rest from reference TRBV28 and TRBJ2-3): DVKVTQSSRYLVKRTGEKVFLECVQDMDHENMFWYRQDPGLGLRLIYFSYDVKMKEKGDIPEGYSVSREKKERFSLILESASTNQTSMYLCASSINSGGGVNTQYFGPGTRLTVL.

This rearrangement joins TRBV4-2 to TRBJ2-7; 9 bases agree with TRBD1. Germline values: CDR1 LGHNA, CDR2 YNFKEQ. CDR3 length equals 16 residues. With V trimmed by 3 bases and J by 6 bases, 12 bases remained unmatched. CDR3 sequence (DNA): TGTGCCAGCAGCCAGAGAGCCGGGACAGGGAAAGGCGAGCAGTACTTC. It codes for CASSQRAGTGKGEQYF.

This sequence joins TRBV27 and TRBJ1-6; maybe TRBD1 (6 bases). V lost 2 bases and J 9 bases, leaving 17 bases between the germline ends. In germline, CDR1 is MNHEY, CDR2 SMNVEV (reference sequence). The CDR3 is 16 residues long. The CDR3 nucleotides read TGTGCCAGCAGTTTAAGAGTGGGACACCAAGGTTCACCCCTCCACTTT. This encodes CASSLRVGHQGSPLHF.

The chain recombines TRBV6-5 with TRBJ1-2; D gene ambiguous. Germline loops: CDR1 MNHEY, CDR2 SVGAGI. The V and J ends lost 5 bases and 6 bases respectively, with 13 bases between them. This CDR3 contains 13 residues. The CDR3 loop is CASSDTRFNGYTF. DNA of the CDR3: TGTGCCAGCAGTGATACCCGTTTTAATGGCTACACCTTC.

This clonotype was seen a handful of times. The chain is built from TRBV5-1 and TRBJ2-7; D not certain. Germline assignment: CDR1 SGHRS and CDR2 YFSETQ. With 4 bases removed from V and 5 bases from J, the gap between germline ends came to 13 bases. The CDR3 length is 13 residues. CDR3 bases: TGCGCCAGCAGCGTCCCCAATACGGACGAGCAGTACTTC. Translated, it gives CASSVPNTDEQYF.

The chain links TRBV7-2 to TRBJ2-7, with D tentatively TRBD1 (5 bases). This CDR3 comprises 15 residues. The V end lost 1 base, the J end lost 7 bases, and 17 bases lay between the germline ends. CDR1 is SGHTA and CDR2 is FQGNSA in the germline V gene. The DNA of the CDR3 is TGTGCCAGCAGCTTAGATGTATCAGGGATCAATGAGCAGTACTTC. It is translated as CASSLDVSGINEQYF.

This rearrangement joins TRBV5-1 to TRBJ1-6; D is ambiguous. Germline V gives CDR1 SGHRS, CDR2 YFSETQ. Trimming took 0 bases from V and 5 from J, leaving 9 bases between them. The CDR3 spans 15 residues. CDR3 amino acids: CASSLVTTHNSPLHF. CDR3 bases: TGCGCCAGCAGCTTGGTGACAACGCATAATTCACCCCTCCACTTT.

This clonotype was recorded only once. The chain couples TRBV10-1 to TRBJ2-5; tentative D call: TRBD2 (5 bases). This CDR3 comprises 13 residues. Trimming removed 6 bases at V and 4 bases at J, with 12 bases between. Germline assignment: CDR1 WNHNN and CDR2 SYGVQD (reference sequence). The CDR3 DNA sequence: TGCGCCAGCAGGGCTAGAGGAGGAGAGACCCAGTACTTC. This gives the protein CASRARGGETQYF.

In its sample, this clonotype was seen a few times. The rearrangement links TRBV20-1 to TRBJ1-2, with TRBD1 as a possible D gene (5 bases). Germline V lookup: CDR1 DFQATT, CDR2 SNEGSKA (reference sequence). The V end was cut by 0 bases, the J end by 6 bases, with 11 bases between. CDR3 length: 13 residues. The CDR3 DNA sequence: TGCAGTGCTAGAGAGGAGGGGTTGAATGGCTACACCTTC. Translated, it gives CSAREEGLNGYTF.

This clonotype was observed a handful of times. The rearrangement uses TRBV5-5 and TRBJ2-3, with 9 bases matching TRBD1. Germline-derived CDR1 and CDR2 are SGHKS and YYEKEE (reference sequence). The CDR3 covers 15 residues. J was trimmed by 4 bases and V by 4 bases; bases with no gene match: 7. CDR3 DNA: TGTGCCAGCAGCAACAGGGGGCGAGTTGCAGATACGCAGTATTTT. This encodes CASSNRGRVADTQYF.

The V call is TRBV20-1, the J call TRBJ1-5, with D unresolved. Per the germline V gene, CDR1 is DFQATT and CDR2 is SNEGSKA (reference sequence). V lost 3 bases and J lost 2, with 14 bases in between. This CDR3 contains 15 residues. The CDR3 nucleotides read TGCAGTGCTAGGAGGACGGGGAGCGGCAATCAGCCCCAGCATTTT. Translating gives CSARRTGSGNQPQHF.

At least ten counts were recorded for this clonotype. The V and J genes are TRBV7-2 and TRBJ2-5, with 9 bases lining up with TRBD1. Germline V gives CDR1 SGHTA, CDR2 FQGNSA. This CDR3 has 13 amino acids. V shed 6 bases and J 5 bases; nucleotides not matched to a gene: 4. CDR3 nucleotide sequence: TGTGCCAGCAGGGGGACAGGGTTTGAGACCCAGTACTTC. Amino acid sequence: CASRGTGFETQYF.

The rearrangement joins TRBV28 to TRBJ2-5; 13 nucleotides agree with TRBD2. Germline CDR1 is MDHEN and CDR2 is SYDVKM. The length of the CDR3 is 14 residues. V lost 5 bases to trimming and J lost 7 bases; unmatched junction nucleotides: 4. The CDR3 coding sequence is TGTGCCAGCAGTCAGGGACTAGCGGGGAGGACCCAGTACTTC. Amino acid sequence: CASSQGLAGRTQYF. Together with reference TRBV28 and TRBJ2-5, the CDR3 gives the full variable domain: DVKVTQSSRYLVKRTGEKVFLECVQDMDHENMFWYRQDPGLGLRLIYFSYDVKMKEKGDIPEGYSVSREKKERFSLILESASTNQTSMYLCASSQGLAGRTQYFGPGTRLLVL.

This chain connects TRBV4-1 to TRBJ2-4, with 9 bases identical to TRBD1. The closer fit of TRBJ2-5 to the DNA end suggests the J call may be wrong. The germline V gene encodes CDR1 MGHRA and CDR2 YSYEKL. This CDR3 contains 16 residues. As DNA, the CDR3 is TGCGCCAGCAGCCTATTCCCGGGACAGGGAAAAGAGACCCAGTACTTC. This sequence encodes CASSLFPGQGKETQYF.